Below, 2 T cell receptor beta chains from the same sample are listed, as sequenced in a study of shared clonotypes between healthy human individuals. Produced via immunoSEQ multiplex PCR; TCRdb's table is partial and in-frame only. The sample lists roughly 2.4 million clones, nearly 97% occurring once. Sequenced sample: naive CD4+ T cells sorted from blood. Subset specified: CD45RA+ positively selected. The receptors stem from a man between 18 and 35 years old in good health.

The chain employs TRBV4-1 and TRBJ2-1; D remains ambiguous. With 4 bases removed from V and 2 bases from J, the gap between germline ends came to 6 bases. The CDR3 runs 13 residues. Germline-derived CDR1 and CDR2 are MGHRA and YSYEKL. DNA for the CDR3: TGCGCCAGCAGCCGCCTCCCCTACAATGAGCAGTTCTTC. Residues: CASSRLPYNEQFF.

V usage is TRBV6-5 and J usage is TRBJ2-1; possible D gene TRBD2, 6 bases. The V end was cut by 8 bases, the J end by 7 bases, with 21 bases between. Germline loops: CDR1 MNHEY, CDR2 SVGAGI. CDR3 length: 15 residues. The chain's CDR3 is CASDLRRALWNEQFF. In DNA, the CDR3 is TGTGCCAGCGACCTGCGGAGGGCCTTGTGGAATGAGCAGTTCTTC.